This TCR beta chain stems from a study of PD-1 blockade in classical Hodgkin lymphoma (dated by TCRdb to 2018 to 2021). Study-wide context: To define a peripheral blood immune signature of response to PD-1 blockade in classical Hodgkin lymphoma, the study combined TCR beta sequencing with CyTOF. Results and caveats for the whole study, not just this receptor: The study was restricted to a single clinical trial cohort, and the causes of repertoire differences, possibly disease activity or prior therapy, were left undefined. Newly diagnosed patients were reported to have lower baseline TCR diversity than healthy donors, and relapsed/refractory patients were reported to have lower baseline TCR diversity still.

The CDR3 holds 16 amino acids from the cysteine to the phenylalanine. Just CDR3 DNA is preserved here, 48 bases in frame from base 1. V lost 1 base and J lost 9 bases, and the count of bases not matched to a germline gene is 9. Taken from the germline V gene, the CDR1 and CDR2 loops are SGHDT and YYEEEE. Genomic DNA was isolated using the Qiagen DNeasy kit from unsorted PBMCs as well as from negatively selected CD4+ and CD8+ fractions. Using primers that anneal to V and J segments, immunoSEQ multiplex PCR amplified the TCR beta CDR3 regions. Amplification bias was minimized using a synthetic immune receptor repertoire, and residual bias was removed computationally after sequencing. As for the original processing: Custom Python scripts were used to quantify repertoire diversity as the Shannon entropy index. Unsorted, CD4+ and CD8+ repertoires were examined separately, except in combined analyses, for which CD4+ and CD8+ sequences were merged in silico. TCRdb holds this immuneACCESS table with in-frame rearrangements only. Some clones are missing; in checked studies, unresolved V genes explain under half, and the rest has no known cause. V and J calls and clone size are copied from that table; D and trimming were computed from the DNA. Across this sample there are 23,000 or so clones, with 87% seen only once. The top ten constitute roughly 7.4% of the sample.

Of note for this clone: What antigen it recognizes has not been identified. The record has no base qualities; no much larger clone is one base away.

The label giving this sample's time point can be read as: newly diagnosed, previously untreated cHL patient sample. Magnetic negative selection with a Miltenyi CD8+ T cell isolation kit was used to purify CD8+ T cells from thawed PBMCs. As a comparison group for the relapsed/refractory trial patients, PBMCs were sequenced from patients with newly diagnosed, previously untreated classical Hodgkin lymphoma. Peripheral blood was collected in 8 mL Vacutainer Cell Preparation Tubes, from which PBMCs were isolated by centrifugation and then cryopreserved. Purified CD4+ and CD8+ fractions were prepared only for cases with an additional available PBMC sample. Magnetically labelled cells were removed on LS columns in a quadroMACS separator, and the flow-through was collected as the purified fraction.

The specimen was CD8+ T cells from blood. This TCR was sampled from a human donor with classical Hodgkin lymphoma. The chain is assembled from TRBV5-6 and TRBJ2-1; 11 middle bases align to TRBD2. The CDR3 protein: CASSLPVAGGVIEQFF. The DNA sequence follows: TGTGCCAGCAGCTTGCCAGTAGCGGGAGGGGTTATTGAGCAGTTCTTC.